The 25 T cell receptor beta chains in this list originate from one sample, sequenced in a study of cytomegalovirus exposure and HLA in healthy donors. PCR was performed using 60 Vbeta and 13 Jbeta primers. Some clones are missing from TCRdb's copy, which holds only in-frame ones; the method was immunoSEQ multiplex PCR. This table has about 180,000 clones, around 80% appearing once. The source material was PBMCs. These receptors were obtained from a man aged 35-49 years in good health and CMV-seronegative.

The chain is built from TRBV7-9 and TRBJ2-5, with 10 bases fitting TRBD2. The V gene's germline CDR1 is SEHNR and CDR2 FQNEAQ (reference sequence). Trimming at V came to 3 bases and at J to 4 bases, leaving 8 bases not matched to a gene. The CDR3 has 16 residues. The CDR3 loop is CASSFTSGVWGETQYF. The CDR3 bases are TGTGCCAGCAGCTTTACTAGCGGGGTGTGGGGAGAGACCCAGTACTTC.

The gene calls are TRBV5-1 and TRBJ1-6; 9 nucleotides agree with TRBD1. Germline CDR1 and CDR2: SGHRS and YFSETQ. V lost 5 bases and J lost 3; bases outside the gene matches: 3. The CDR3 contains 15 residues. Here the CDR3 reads CASSSTGGYNSPLHF. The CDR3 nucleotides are TGCGCCAGCAGTTCGACAGGGGGCTATAATTCACCCCTCCACTTT.

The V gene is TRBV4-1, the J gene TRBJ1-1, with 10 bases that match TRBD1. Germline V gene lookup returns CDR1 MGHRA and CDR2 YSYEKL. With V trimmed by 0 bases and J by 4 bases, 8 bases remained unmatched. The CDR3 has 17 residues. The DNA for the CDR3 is TGCGCCAGCAGCCAAGATAGTTTGGGACAGGGGAGCACTGAAGCTTTCTTT. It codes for CASSQDSLGQGSTEAFF.

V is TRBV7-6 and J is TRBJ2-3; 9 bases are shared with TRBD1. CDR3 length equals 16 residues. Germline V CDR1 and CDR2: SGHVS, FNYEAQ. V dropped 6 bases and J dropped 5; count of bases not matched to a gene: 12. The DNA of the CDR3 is TGTGCCAGCAGTAATAAACAGGGGGCCCGAGGAGATACGCAGTATTTT. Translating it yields CASSNKQGARGDTQYF.

The CDR3 reads CASSPGLSPTGELFF. CDR3 DNA sequence: TGTGCCAGCAGCCCAGGACTCTCCCCCACCGGGGAGCTGTTTTTT. This chain connects TRBV7-2 to TRBJ2-2; D is possibly TRBD2 (5 bases). Germline CDR1 is SGHTA and CDR2 is FQGNSA. The V end was cut by 5 bases, the J end by 4 bases, with 14 bases between. The length of the CDR3 is 15 residues.

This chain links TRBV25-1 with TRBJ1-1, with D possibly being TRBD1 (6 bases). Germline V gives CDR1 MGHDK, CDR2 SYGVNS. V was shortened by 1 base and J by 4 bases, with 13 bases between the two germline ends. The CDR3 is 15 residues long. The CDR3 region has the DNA TGTGCCAGCAGTGAATTGGGTACAGGGAGCACTGAAGCTTTCTTT. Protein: CASSELGTGSTEAFF.

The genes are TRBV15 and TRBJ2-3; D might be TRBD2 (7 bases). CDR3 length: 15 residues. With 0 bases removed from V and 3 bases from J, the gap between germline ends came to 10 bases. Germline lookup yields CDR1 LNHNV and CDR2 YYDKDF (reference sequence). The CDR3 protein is CATSRDRGGTDTQYF. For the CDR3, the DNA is TGTGCCACCAGCAGAGATAGGGGGGGGACAGATACGCAGTATTTT.

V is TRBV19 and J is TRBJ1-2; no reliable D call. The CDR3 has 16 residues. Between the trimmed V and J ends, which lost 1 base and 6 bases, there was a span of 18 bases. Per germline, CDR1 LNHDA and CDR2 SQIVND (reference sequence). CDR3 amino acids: CASSIAPAGMVDGYTF. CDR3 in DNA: TGTGCCAGTAGTATAGCCCCTGCGGGTATGGTAGATGGCTACACCTTC.

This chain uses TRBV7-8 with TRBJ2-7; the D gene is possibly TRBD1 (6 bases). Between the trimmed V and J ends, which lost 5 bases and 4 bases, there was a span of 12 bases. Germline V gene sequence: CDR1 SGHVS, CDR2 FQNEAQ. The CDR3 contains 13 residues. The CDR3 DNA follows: TGTGCCAGCAGCATACGGACAGAATACGAGCAGTACTTC. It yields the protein CASSIRTEYEQYF.

The CDR3, as DNA: TGCAGCGTTGGTCGCGCGGGCCCCTACGAGCAGTACTTC. Encoded protein: CSVGRAGPYEQYF. The chain links TRBV29-1 to TRBJ2-7; a weak D match, TRBD2 (5 bases). The CDR3 consists of 13 residues. CDR1 is SQVTM, CDR2 ANQGSEA, per germline. The V end was cut by 4 bases, the J end by 2 bases, with 12 bases between.

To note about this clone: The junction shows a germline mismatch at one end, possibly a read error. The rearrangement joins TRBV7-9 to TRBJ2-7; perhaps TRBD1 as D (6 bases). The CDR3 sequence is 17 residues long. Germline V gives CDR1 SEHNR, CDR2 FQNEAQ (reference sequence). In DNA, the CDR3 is TGTTCCAGCAGCTTCCTTACAGGGAACCCCGGTAATCACGAGCAGTACTTC. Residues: CSSSFLTGNPGNHEQYF.

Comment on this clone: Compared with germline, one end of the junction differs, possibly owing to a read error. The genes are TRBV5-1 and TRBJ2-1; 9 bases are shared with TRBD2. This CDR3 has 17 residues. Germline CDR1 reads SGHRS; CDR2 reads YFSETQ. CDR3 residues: CASSANLAGSSCNEQFF. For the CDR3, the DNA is TGCGCCAGCAGCGCAAATCTAGCGGGGAGCTCCTGCAATGAGCAGTTCTTC.

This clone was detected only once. The CDR3: CASSPLRGETEAFF. The CDR3 coding sequence is TGTGCCAGCTCACCGCTCAGGGGGGAGACTGAAGCTTTCTTT. The chain joins TRBV18 to TRBJ1-1; TRBD1 matches at 7 bases. Germline CDR1 is KGHSH and CDR2 is LQKENI. The V and J ends lost 3 bases and 5 bases, in that order; junction bases with no gene match: 6. The CDR3 runs 14 residues.

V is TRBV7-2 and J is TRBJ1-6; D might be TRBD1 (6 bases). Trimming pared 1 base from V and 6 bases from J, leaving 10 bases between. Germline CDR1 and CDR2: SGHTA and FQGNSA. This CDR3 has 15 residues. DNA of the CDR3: TGTGCCAGCAGCTTAGAGGGACATCCTAATTCACCCCTCCACTTT. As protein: CASSLEGHPNSPLHF.

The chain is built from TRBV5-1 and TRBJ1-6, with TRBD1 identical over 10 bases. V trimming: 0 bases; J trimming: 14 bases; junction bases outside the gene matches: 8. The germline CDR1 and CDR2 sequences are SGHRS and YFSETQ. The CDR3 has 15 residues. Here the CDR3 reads CASSLDGTGELALHF. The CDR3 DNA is TGCGCCAGCAGCTTGGACGGGACAGGGGAGTTAGCCCTCCACTTT.

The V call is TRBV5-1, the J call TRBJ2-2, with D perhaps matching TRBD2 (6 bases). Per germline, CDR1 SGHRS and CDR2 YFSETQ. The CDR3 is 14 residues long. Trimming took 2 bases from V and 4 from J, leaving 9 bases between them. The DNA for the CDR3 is TGCGCCAGCAGCTTACCGGGGGTCACCGGGGAGCTGTTTTTT. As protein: CASSLPGVTGELFF.

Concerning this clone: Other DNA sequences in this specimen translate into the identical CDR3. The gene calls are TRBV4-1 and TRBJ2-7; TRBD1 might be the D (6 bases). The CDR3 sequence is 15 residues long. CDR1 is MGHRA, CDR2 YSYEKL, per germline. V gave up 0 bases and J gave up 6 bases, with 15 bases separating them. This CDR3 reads CASSQEWGQGLEQYF. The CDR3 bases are TGCGCCAGCAGCCAAGAATGGGGGCAGGGCCTCGAGCAGTACTTC.

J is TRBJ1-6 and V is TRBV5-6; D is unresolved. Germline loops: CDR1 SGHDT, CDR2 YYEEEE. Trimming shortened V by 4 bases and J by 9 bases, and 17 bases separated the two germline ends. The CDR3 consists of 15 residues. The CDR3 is CASSPITRSGSPLHF. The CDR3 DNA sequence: TGTGCCAGCAGCCCCATAACGAGGAGCGGTTCACCCCTCCACTTT.

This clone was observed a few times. This CDR3 is CATMDSGTGGSPLHF. DNA of the CDR3: TGTGCCACCATGGATTCCGGGACAGGGGGGTCACCCCTCCACTTT. The chain couples TRBV6-1 to TRBJ1-6, with TRBD1 identical over 11 bases. J was trimmed by 10 bases and V by 10 bases; bases with no gene match: 12. In germline, CDR1 is MNHNS, CDR2 SASEGT. The CDR3 runs to 15 residues.

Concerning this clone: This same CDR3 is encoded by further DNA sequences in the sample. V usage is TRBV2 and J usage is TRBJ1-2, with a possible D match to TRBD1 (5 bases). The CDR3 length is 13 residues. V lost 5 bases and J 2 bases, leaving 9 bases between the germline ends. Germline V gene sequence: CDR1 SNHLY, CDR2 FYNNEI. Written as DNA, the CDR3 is TGTGCCAGCAGTCCCCAGGGAAACTATGGCTACACCTTC. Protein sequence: CASSPQGNYGYTF.

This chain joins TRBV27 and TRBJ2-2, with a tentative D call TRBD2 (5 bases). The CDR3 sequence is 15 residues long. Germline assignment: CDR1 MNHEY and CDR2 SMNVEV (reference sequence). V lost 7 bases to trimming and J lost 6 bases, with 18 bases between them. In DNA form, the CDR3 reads TGTGCCAGCACCCCTGAGGGCCGCGGCCCCGGGGAGCTGTTTTTT. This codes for CASTPEGRGPGELFF.

DNA for the CDR3: TGTGCCATCAGTGAGGGAACTAGTCGGGGAGATACGCAGTATTTT. Amino acid sequence: CAISEGTSRGDTQYF. V usage is TRBV10-3 and J usage is TRBJ2-3, with a tentative D call TRBD2 (5 bases). Germline assignment: CDR1 ENHRY and CDR2 SYGVKD. The CDR3 has 15 residues. V was clipped by 2 bases and J by 5 bases, with 14 bases between them.

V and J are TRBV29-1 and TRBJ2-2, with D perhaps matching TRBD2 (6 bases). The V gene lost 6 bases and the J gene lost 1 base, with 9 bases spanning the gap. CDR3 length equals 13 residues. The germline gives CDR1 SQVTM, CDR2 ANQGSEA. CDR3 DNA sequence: TGCAGCGTGGGGGGTGGGAACACCGGGGAGCTGTTTTTT. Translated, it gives CSVGGGNTGELFF.

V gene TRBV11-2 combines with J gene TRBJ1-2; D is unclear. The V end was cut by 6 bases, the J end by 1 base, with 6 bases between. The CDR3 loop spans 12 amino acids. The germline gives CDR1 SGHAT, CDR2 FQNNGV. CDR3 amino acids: CASSNINYGYTF. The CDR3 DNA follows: TGTGCCAGCAGTAACATTAACTATGGCTACACCTTC.

The CDR3 sequence is CASSLVPRGEQFF. The DNA for the CDR3 is TGTGCCAGCAGCTTAGTTCCCCGGGGTGAGCAGTTCTTC. The rearrangement links TRBV7-2 to TRBJ2-1, with a tentative D call TRBD2 (5 bases). CDR1 is SGHTA and CDR2 is FQGNSA in the germline V gene. The CDR3 is 13 amino acids. V lost 1 base, J lost 9 bases, and 10 bases lay in between.